A selection of T cell receptor beta chains follows, all from one sample in a study of blood T cell repertoires in COVID-19. Assay: immunoSEQ multiplex PCR; the TCRdb copy retains only in-frame clones and omits some. The sample records around 310,000 clones, roughly 86% being singletons. Sequenced input: PBMCs or T cells enriched from blood (not recorded which). These receptor sequences come from a woman between 25 and 40 years old who had recovered from COVID-19. Both conserved end residues are part of each CDR3. Each record gives: D gene, J gene, V gene, clone size, CDR3 protein, CDR3 DNA. The D gene is left open where the match is weak. Clone size, where shown, is once, few, many, or a class for clones that have expanded.

TRBD1 TRBJ1-4 TRBV7-6 NA CASSLRGDSNEKLFF TGTGCCAGCAGCTTAAGGGGGGACAGCAATGAAAAACTGTTTTTT
NA TRBJ1-1 TRBV12-3/TRBV12-4 NA CASSLDTVLAFF TGTGCCAGCAGTTTAGACACAGTACTGGCTTTCTTT
NA TRBJ1-1 TRBV10-3 NA CAISGGEGTEAFF TGTGCCATCAGTGGTGGGGAGGGCACTGAAGCTTTCTTT
TRBD1 TRBJ2-5 TRBV5-8 NA CASSVRPGQGYQETQYF TGTGCCAGCAGCGTACGACCGGGACAGGGGTACCAAGAGACCCAGTACTTC
NA TRBJ1-3 TRBV7-2 NA CASSLVRAVRSGNTIYF TGTGCCAGCAGCTTAGTGCGGGCTGTACGGTCTGGAAACACCATATATTTT
TRBD1 TRBJ2-3 TRBV28 NA CASRQGSHPDTQYF TGTGCCAGCAGACAGGGGTCCCATCCAGATACGCAGTATTTT
NA TRBJ1-6 TRBV9 NA CASSGAFFSPLHF TGTGCCAGCAGCGGGGCTTTTTTCTCACCCCTCCACTTT
TRBD1 TRBJ2-2 TRBV12-5 NA CASGWTGGASGELFF TGTGCTAGTGGTTGGACAGGGGGCGCGTCCGGGGAGCTGTTTTTT
TRBD2 TRBJ2-5 TRBV9 NA CASSVTKAGEAGTQYF TGTGCCAGCAGCGTGACGAAAGCGGGAGAGGCGGGGACCCAGTACTTC
NA TRBJ1-6 TRBV19 NA CASAEVGYNSPLHF TGTGCCAGTGCCGAGGTGGGTTATAATTCACCCCTCCACTTT
TRBD1 TRBJ1-6 TRBV10-2 once CAITQGGNSPLHF TGCGCGATTACGCAGGGGGGCAATTCACCCCTCCACTTT
NA TRBJ2-7 TRBV27 NA CASWDISYEQYF TGTGCCAGCTGGGACATATCCTACGAGCAGTACTTC
TRBD2 TRBJ2-7 TRBV5-4 NA CASSKGLAGSSSYEQYF TGTGCCAGCAGCAAGGGACTAGCGGGCTCAAGCTCCTACGAGCAGTACTTC
NA TRBJ2-1 TRBV3-1/TRBV3-2 NA CASSPLGHEQFF TGTGCCAGCAGCCCACTTGGTCATGAGCAGTTCTTC
NA TRBJ1-3 TRBV6-5 NA CASSYSLSGNTIYF TGTGCCAGCAGTTACTCGCTAAGCGGAAACACCATATATTTT
TRBD1 TRBJ2-1 TRBV28 NA CASSLGFTGTGFTEQFF TGTGCCAGCAGTTTAGGCTTTACCGGGACAGGTTTCACAGAGCAGTTCTTC
TRBD2 TRBJ2-7 TRBV19 NA CASSPTVLAGGREQYF TGTGCCAGTAGTCCCACGGTTCTAGCGGGAGGGAGAGAGCAGTACTTC